This TCR beta chain was observed in a study of regulatory T cells in long-lasting Graves disease. Overall study context: Under 3 months of antithyroid drugs had been taken by newly diagnosed Graves' patients.

Points on this clonotype: Possible read error: a much larger clone is one base away.

The time point here: newly diagnosed GD, antithyroid drugs for less than 3 months. PBMC RNA served as the TCR library source. Patient provenance is recorded as an endocrinology department in Xi'an, China. CDR3-region Arm-PCR and iRepertoire HTBI primers produced the TCR beta libraries. MiXCR, run by TCRdb on the multiplex PCR reads, gives a single entry per CDR3 protein. The sample consists of 400,000 to 650,000 distinct CDR3 sequences, roughly 16% of them appearing once. The CDR3 is 15 amino acids. Trimming shortened V by 8 bases and J by 7 bases, and 21 bases separated the two germline ends. In germline, CDR1 is MNHNS, CDR2 SASEGT. This sample was also put to use in a study of T cells in Graves' hyperthyroidism and ophthalmopathy. That work contributes: Researchers ran a first-round RT-PCR on the TCR CDR3 using the HTBI primer set.

Specimen: peripheral blood mononuclear cells (PBMCs), collected at new diagnosis, from a patient treated with antithyroid drugs. The source is a middle-aged woman with Graves disease. This chain connects TRBV6-1 to TRBJ2-1; maybe TRBD1 (7 bases). DNA for the CDR3: TGTGCCAGCTCCGCGAGACAGGGACTTCGGAATGAGCAGTTCTTC. It yields the protein CASSARQGLRNEQFF.